This entry features one T cell receptor beta chain sequence. This sample is part of a study of shared T cell receptors in the human thymus. Sequencing was performed with immunoSEQ multiplex PCR; in TCRdb, only in-frame clones are kept and a portion is missing. In the table there are some 400,000 clones, approximately 95% of which are singletons. The V end was cut by 4 bases, the J end by 0 bases, with 16 bases between. The germline V gene encodes CDR1 SGHDN and CDR2 FVKESK. This CDR3 is built from 18 residues. Source material: thymocytes. The V gene is TRBV14, the J gene TRBJ2-6; D ambiguous. This sequence originates from a human donor. The DNA of the CDR3 is TGTGCCAGCAGCCCCAGACCCGTAGGCCCCTCTGGGGCCAACGTCCTGACTTTC. Amino acid sequence: CASSPRPVGPSGANVLTF. Full variable domain (missing parts from reference TRBV14 and TRBJ2-6): EAGVTQFPSHSVIEKGQTVTLRCDPISGHDNLYWYRRVMGKEIKFLLHFVKESKQDESGMPNNRFLAERTGGTYSTLKVQPAELEDSGVYFCASSPRPVGPSGANVLTFGAGSRLTVL.